The clone carrying this T cell receptor (beta chain) occurred once. This sample was included in a study of T cell changes during pregnancy in multiple sclerosis. This CDR3 is 16 amino acids long. The germline gives CDR1 SGHVS, CDR2 FQNEAQ. Trimming took 1 base from V and 6 from J; bases not matched to a gene: 6. This table comes from immunoSEQ multiplex PCR, and its TCRdb copy is limited to in-frame clones, with some not included. There are about 75,000 clones in the sample; about 94% occur only once, and roughly 0.14% lies in the top ten. This sequence originates from a female donor with multiple sclerosis, enrolled in a pregnancy study. V usage is TRBV7-8 and J usage is TRBJ2-1, with 10 positions matching TRBD2. Sequencing was performed on CD4+ T cells from peripheral blood mononuclear cells, taken after pregnancy. CDR3 bases: TGTGCCAGCAGCTTAGTGGCTAGCGGGAGAAGCAATGAGCAGTTCTTC. It translates to CASSLVASGRSNEQFF. Full variable domain (missing parts from reference TRBV7-8 and TRBJ2-1): GAGVSQSPRYKVAKRGQDVALRCDPISGHVSLFWYQQALGQGPEFLTYFQNEAQLDKSGLPSDRFFAERPEGSVSTLKIQRTQQEDSAVYLCASSLVASGRSNEQFFGPGTRLTVL.